Each of the 3 T cell receptor beta chains below was sequenced from the same sample in a study of blood T cell repertoires in COVID-19. Sequencing used immunoSEQ multiplex PCR; TCRdb keeps in-frame clones, though not all of them. This table has about 170,000 clones, approximately 87% appearing once. Input material: peripheral blood. The receptors shown here come from a young man with active or convalescent COVID-19.

As DNA, the CDR3 is TGTGCCAGCAGCGCAGGGTCGGGCAATCAGCCCCAGCATTTT. Translation gives CASSAGSGNQPQHF. The chain uses TRBV3-1 (or the pseudogene TRBV3-2) and TRBJ1-5, with D possibly being TRBD1 (5 bases). V was trimmed by 5 bases and J by 2 bases, leaving 10 bases between them. The CDR3 is 14 residues long. CDR1 and CDR2 (germline): LGHDT, YNNKEL (reference sequence).

This chain uses TRBV19 with TRBJ1-5; 7 nucleotides match TRBD1. CDR1 LNHDA and CDR2 SQIVND come from the germline V gene (reference sequence). With V trimmed by 6 bases and J by 2 bases, 10 bases remained unmatched. This CDR3 is built from 16 residues. The DNA for the CDR3 is TGTGCCAGTAGGCGACAGGGTAGAGAAGGCAATCAGCCCCAGCATTTT. This gives the protein CASRRQGREGNQPQHF.

This rearrangement joins TRBV3-1 (or the pseudogene TRBV3-2) to TRBJ1-1; TRBD1 agrees at 7 bases. Germline-derived CDR1 and CDR2 are LGHDT and YNNKEL (reference sequence). The CDR3 is 15 residues long. Trimming cost V 4 bases and J 3 bases; bases outside gene matches: 8. CDR3 in DNA: TGTGCCAGCAGCCGTCCGACAGGGTCGGACACTGAAGCTTTCTTT. Translation: CASSRPTGSDTEAFF.